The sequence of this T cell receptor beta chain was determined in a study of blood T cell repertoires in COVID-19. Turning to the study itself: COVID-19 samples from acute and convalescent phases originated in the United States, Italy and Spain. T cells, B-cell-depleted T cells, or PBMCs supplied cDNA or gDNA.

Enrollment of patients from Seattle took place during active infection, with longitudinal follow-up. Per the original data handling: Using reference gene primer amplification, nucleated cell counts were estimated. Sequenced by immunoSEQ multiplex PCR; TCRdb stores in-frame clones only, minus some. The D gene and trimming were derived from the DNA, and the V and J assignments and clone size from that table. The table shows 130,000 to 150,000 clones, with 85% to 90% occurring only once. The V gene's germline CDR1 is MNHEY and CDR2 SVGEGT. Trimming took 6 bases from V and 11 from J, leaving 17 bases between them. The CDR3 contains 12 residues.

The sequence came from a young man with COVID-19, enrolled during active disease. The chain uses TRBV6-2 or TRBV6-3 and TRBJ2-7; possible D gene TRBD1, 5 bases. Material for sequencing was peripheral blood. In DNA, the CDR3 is TGTGCCAGCAGCACGGACACCTTGAGAAAGTACTTC. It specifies CASSTDTLRKYF.